The source of this T cell receptor beta chain is a study of response to subunit inactivated influenza vaccine. Regarding this clonotype: Its antigen is still unknown.

A single record per CDR3 protein comes from TCRdb applying MiXCR to the RT-PCR reads. The sample carries 650,000 to 850,000 distinct CDR3 sequences, about 15% recorded once. Findings of the study overall: The authors suggested that every seasonal influenza vaccination recruits few new T cells.

CDR3 length equals 16 residues. Trimming left V 1 base short and J 5 bases short, with 14 bases between. Germline-derived CDR1 and CDR2 are SGHDN and FVKESK. The V gene is TRBV14, the J gene TRBJ2-2; a possible D gene is TRBD2 (6 bases). The starting material was PBMCs from blood, obtained 14 to 15 days before vaccination. The sequence was obtained from a man in his forties or fifties who received an inactivated influenza vaccine. CDR3 DNA sequence: TGTGCCAGCAGCCAAGTATCCGGGAGAGGAACCGGGGAGCTGTTTTTT. It yields the protein CASSQVSGRGTGELFF.